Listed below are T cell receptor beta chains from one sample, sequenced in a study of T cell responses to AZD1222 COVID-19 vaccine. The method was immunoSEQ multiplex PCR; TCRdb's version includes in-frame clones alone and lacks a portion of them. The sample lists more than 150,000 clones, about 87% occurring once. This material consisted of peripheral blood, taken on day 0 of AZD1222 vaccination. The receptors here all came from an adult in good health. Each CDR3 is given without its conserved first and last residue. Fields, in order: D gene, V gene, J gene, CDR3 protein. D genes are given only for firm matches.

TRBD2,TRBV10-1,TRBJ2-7,ASSQGLAGGQSSYEQY
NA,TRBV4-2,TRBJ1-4,ASSQASGDTNEKLF
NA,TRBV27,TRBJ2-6,ASSFFGATFSGANVLT
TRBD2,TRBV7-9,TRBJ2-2,ASSRILAVTRTGELF
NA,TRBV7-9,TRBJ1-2,ASSLGAAYGYT
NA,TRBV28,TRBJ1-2,ASSFTGKSGGYT
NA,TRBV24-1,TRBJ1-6,ATSRRENSPLH
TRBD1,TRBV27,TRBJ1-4,ASSLRQGAGVEKLF
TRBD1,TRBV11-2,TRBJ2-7,ASSLGGTGDEQY
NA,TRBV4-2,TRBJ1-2,ASSQNGRANYGYT
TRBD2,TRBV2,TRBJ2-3,ASSITSGTDTQY
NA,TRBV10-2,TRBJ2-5,ASSVADQETQY
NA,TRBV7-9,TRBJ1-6,ASSPDISSPLH
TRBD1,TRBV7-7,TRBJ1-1,ASSLGQGFEAF
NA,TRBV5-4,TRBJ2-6,ASSLRASSGANVLT
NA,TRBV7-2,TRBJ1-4,ASSLSLQWGEKLF
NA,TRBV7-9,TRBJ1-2,ASSLESLGPYGYT
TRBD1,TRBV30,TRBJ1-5,AWQGQSNQPQH